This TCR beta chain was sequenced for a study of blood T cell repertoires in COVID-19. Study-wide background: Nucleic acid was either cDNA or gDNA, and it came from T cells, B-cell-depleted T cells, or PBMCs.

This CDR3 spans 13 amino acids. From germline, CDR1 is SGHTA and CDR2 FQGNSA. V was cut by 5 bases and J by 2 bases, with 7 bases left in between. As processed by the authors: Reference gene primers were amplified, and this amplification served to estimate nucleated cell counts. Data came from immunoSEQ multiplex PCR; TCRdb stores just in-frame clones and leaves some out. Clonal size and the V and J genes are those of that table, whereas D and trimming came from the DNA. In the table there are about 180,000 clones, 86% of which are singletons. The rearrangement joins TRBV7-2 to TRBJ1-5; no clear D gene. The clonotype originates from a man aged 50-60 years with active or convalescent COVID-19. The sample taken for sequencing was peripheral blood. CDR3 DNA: TGTGCCAGCAGCGGTAGTGGCAATCAGCCCCAGCATTTT. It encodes CASSGSGNQPQHF.